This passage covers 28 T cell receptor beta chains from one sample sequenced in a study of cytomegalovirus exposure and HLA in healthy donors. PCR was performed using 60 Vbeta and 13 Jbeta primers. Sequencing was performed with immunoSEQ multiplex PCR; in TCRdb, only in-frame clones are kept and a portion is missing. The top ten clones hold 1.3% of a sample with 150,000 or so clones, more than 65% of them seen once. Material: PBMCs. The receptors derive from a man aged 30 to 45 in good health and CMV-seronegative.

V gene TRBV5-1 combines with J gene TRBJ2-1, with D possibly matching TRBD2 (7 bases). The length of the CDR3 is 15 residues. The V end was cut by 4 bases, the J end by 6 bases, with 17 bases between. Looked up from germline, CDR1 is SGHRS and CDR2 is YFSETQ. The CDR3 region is CASSPFGGPPNEQFF. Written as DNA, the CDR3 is TGCGCCAGCAGCCCGTTCGGGGGGCCCCCCAATGAGCAGTTCTTC.

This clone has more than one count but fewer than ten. DNA of the CDR3: TGTGCCAGCAGTTTGCCGCGAGGGCCAACTAATGAAAAACTGTTTTTT. Residues: CASSLPRGPTNEKLFF. V is TRBV28 and J is TRBJ1-4; D remains unclear. The CDR3 spans 16 residues. With 3 bases removed from V and 0 bases from J, the gap between germline ends came to 11 bases. CDR1 and CDR2 (germline): MDHEN, SYDVKM. The variable domain in full, with the rest retrieved from reference TRBV28 and TRBJ1-4, is DVKVTQSSRYLVKRTGEKVFLECVQDMDHENMFWYRQDPGLGLRLIYFSYDVKMKEKGDIPEGYSVSREKKERFSLILESASTNQTSMYLCASSLPRGPTNEKLFFGSGTQLSVL.

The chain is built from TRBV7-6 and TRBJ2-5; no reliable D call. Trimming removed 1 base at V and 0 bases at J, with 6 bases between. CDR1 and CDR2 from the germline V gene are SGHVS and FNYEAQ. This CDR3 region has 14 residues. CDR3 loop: CASSLVPDQETQYF. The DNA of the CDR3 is TGTGCCAGCAGCTTAGTGCCAGACCAAGAGACCCAGTACTTC.

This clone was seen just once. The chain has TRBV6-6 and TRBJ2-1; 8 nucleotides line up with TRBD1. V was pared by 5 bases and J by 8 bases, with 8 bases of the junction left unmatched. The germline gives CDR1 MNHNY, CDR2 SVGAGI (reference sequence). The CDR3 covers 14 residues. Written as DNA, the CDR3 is TGTGCCAGCAGTGGTGGACAGGGTCCGGATGAGCAGTTCTTC. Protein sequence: CASSGGQGPDEQFF.

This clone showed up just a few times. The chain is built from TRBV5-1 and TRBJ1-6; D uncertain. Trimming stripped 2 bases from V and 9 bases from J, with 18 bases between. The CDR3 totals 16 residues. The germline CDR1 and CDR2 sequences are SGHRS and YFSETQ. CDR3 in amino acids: CASSLDGPGLGSPLHF. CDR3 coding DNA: TGCGCCAGCAGCTTAGATGGTCCAGGACTCGGTTCACCCCTCCACTTT.

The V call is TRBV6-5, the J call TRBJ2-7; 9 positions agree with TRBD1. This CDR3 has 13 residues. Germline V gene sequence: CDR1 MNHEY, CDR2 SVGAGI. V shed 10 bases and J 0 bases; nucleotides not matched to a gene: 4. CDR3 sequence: CATGQGSSYEQYF. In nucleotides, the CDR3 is TGTGCCACCGGACAGGGGAGCTCCTACGAGCAGTACTTC.

The DNA of the CDR3 is TGTGCCAGCAGTTCGGGACAGGGGGCGAATGGCTACACCTTC. Its protein product is CASSSGQGANGYTF. This chain uses TRBV28 with TRBJ1-2, with 12 bases fitting TRBD1. This CDR3 contains 14 residues. Germline V CDR1 and CDR2: MDHEN, SYDVKM. With V trimmed by 4 bases and J by 6 bases, 3 bases remained unmatched.

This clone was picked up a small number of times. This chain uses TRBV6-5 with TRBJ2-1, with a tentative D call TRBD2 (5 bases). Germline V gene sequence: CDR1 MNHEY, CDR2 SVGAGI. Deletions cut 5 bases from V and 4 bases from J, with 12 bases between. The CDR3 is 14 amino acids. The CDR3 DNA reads TGTGCCAGCAGTAATAGGGAGTCATACAATGAGCAGTTCTTC. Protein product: CASSNRESYNEQFF.

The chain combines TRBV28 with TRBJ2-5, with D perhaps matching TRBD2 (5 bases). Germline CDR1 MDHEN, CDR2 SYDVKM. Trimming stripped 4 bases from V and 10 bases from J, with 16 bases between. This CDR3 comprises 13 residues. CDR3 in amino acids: CASSSTVLSGQYF. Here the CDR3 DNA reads TGTGCCAGCAGTTCCACGGTTCTGAGCGGCCAGTACTTC. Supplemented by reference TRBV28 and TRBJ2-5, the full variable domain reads DVKVTQSSRYLVKRTGEKVFLECVQDMDHENMFWYRQDPGLGLRLIYFSYDVKMKEKGDIPEGYSVSREKKERFSLILESASTNQTSMYLCASSSTVLSGQYFGPGTRLLVL.

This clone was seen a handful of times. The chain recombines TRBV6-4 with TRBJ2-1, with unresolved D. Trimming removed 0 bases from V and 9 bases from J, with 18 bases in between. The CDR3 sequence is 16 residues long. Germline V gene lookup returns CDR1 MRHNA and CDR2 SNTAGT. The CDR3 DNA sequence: TGTGCCAGCAGTGACTCGAACCTAGGCGGTGCGAGTGAGCAGTTCTTC. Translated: CASSDSNLGGASEQFF.

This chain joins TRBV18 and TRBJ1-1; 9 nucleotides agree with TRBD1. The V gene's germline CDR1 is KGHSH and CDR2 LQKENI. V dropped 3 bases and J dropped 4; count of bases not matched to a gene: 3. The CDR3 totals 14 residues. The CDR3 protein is CASSPGQGITEAFF. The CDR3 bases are TGTGCCAGCTCACCGGGACAGGGTATCACTGAAGCTTTCTTT.

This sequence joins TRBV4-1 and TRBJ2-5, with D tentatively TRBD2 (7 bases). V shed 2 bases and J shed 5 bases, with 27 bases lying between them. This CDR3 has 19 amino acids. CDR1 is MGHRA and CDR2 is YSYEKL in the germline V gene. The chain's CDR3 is CASSQKINGGGLSRETQYF. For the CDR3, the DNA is TGCGCCAGCAGCCAAAAGATTAATGGGGGGGGGCTGAGTAGGGAGACCCAGTACTTC.

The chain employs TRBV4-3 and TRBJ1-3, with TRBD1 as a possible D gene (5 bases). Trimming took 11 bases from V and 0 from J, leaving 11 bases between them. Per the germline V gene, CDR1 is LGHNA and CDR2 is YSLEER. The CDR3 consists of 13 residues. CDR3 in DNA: TGCGCCTCGGGGGACCTCTCTGGAAACACCATATATTTT. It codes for CASGDLSGNTIYF.

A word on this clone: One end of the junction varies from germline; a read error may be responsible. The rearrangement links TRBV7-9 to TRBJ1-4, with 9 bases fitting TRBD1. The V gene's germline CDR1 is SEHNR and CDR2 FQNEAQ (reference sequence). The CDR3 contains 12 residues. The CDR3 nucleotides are TGTTCCAGCAGCTTAGGACAGGGGAAGCTGTTTTTT. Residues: CSSSLGQGKLFF.

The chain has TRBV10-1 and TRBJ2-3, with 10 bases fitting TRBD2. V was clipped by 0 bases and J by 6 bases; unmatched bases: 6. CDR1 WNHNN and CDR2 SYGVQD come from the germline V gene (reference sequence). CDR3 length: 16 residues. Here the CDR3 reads CASSESRLAGADTQYF. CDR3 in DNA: TGCGCCAGCAGTGAGTCTCGGCTAGCGGGAGCCGATACGCAGTATTTT.

CDR3 DNA sequence: TGTGCCAGCAGCTTAGACGGGGGAAGCTCTGGAAACACCATATATTTT. Its protein is CASSLDGGSSGNTIYF. The V and J genes are TRBV7-9 and TRBJ1-3; D perhaps matches TRBD1 (5 bases). The germline V gene encodes CDR1 SEHNR and CDR2 FQNEAQ (reference sequence). This CDR3 is 16 amino acids long. The V and J ends lost 1 base and 0 bases respectively, with 10 bases between them.

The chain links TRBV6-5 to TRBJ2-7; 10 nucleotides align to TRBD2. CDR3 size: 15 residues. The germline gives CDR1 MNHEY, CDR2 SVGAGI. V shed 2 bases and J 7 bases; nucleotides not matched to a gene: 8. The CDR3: CASSYKGTSEEEQYF. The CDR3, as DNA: TGTGCCAGCAGTTACAAGGGGACTAGCGAGGAGGAGCAGTACTTC.

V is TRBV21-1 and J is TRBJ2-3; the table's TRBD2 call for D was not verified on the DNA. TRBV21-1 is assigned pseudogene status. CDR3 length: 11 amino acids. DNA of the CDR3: TGTGCCAGCAGCAACCCCCCTCCGCAGTATTTT. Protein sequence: CASSNPPPQYF.

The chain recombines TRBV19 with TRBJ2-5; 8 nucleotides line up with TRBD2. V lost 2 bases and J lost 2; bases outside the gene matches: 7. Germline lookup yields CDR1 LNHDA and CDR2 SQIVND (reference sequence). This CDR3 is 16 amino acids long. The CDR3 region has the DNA TGTGCCAGTAGTATATGGCGGGGGGCCGGTCAAGAGACCCAGTACTTC. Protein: CASSIWRGAGQETQYF.

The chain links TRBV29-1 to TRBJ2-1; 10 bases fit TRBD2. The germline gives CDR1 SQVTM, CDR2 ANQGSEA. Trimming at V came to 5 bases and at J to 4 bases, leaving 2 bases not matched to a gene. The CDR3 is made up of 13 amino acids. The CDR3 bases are TGCAGCGTTACTAGCGGGGCGTACAATGAGCAGTTCTTC. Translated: CSVTSGAYNEQFF.

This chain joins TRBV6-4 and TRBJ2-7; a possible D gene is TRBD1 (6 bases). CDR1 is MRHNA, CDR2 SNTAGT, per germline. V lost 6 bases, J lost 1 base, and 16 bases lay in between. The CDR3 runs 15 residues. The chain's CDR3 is CASSRSQGRSYEQYF. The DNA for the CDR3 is TGTGCCAGCAGCCGATCACAGGGACGGTCCTACGAGCAGTACTTC.

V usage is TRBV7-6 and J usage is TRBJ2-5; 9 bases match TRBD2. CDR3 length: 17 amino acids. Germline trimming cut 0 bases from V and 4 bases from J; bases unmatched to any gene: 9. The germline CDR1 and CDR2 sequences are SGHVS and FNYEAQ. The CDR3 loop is CASSLARLAGLGETQYF. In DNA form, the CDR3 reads TGTGCCAGCAGCTTAGCCCGGCTAGCGGGGCTGGGAGAGACCCAGTACTTC.

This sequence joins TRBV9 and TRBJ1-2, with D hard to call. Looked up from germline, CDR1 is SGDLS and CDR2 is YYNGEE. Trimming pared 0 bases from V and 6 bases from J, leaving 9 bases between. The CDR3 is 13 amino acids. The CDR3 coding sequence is TGTGCCAGCAGCGTAGTCGGTAGCGATGGCTACACCTTC. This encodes CASSVVGSDGYTF. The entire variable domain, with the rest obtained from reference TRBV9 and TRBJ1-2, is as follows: DSGVTQTPKHLITATGQRVTLRCSPRSGDLSVYWYQQSLDQGLQFLIQYYNGEERAKGNILERFSAQQFPDLHSELNLSSLELGDSALYFCASSVVGSDGYTFGSGTRLTVV.

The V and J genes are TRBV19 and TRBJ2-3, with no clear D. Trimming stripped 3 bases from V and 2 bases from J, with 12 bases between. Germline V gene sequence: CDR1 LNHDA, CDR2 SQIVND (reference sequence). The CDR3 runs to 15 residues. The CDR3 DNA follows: TGTGCCAGTAGTATTCATACAGAAATCACAGATACGCAGTATTTT. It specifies CASSIHTEITDTQYF.

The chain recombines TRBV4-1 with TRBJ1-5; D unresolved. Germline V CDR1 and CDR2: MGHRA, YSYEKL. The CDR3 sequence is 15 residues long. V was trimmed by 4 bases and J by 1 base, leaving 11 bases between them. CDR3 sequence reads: CASSPGVGSNQPQHF. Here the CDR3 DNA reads TGCGCCAGCAGCCCCGGGGTGGGAAGCAATCAGCCCCAGCATTTT.

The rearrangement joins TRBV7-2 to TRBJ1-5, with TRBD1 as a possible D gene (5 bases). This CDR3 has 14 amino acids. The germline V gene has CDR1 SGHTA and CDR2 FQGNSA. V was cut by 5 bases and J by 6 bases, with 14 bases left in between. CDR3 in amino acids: CASSPSPGAQPQHF. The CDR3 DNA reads TGTGCCAGCAGCCCCTCCCCTGGGGCTCAGCCCCAGCATTTT. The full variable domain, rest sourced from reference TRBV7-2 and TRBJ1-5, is GAGVSQSPSNKVTEKGKDVELRCDPISGHTALYWYRQSLGQGLEFLIYFQGNSAPDKSGLPSDRFSAERTGGSVSTLTIQRTQQEDSAVYLCASSPSPGAQPQHFGDGTRLSIL.

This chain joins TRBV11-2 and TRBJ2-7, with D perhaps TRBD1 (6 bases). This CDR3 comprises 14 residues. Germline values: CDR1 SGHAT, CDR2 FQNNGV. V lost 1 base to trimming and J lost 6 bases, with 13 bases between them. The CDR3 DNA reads TGTGCCAGCAGCTTAGTGCGCCAGGGGACCGAGCAGTACTTC. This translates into CASSLVRQGTEQYF. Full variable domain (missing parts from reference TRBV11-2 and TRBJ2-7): EAGVAQSPRYKIIEKRQSVAFWCNPISGHATLYWYQQILGQGPKLLIQFQNNGVVDDSQLPKDRFSAERLKGVDSTLKIQPAKLEDSAVYLCASSLVRQGTEQYFGPGTRLTVT.

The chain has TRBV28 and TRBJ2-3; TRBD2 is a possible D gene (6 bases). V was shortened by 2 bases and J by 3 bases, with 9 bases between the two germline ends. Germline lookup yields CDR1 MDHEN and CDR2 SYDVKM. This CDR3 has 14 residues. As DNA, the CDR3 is TGTGCCAGCAGTTTACGCGGGGCGACAGATACGCAGTATTTT. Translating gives CASSLRGATDTQYF.